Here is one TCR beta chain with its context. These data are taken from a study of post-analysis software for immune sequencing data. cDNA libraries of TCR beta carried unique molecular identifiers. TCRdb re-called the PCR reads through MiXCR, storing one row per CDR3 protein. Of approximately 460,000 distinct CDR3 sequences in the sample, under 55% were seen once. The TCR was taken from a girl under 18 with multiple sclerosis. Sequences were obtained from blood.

CDR3 protein: CASSYARVQETQYF. CDR3 DNA: TGTGCCAGCAGTTATGCCAGGGTCCAAGAGACCCAGTACTTC. The J gene is TRBJ2-5, the V gene TRBV6-5, with D maybe TRBD1 (5 bases). Trimming left V 3 bases short and J 1 base short, with 9 bases between. This CDR3 contains 14 residues. Germline values: CDR1 MNHEY, CDR2 SVGAGI.